There are a few counts of the clone carrying this TCR beta chain. J was trimmed by 6 bases and V by 3 bases; bases with no gene match: 9. The germline V gene has CDR1 MGHRA and CDR2 YSYEKL. The CDR3 has 16 amino acids. In TCRdb, the RT-PCR reads were re-called with MiXCR into one record per CDR3 protein. The table has approximately 720,000 distinct CDR3 sequences, 11% to 15% seen once. Sequenced sample: memory CD4+ T cells from blood. The sequence derives from a female donor in good health, serving as a healthy control. The J gene is TRBJ2-2, the V gene TRBV4-1; 8 nucleotides match TRBD1. The CDR3 DNA sequence: TGCGCCAGCAGCCAGGGCCCCGGACAGGGACCCGGGGAGCTGTTTTTT. Its protein product is CASSQGPGQGPGELFF.